This paragraph reports one TCR beta chain. These data originate in a study of blood T cell repertoires in COVID-19. At the level of the study: PBMCs, B-cell-depleted T cells, or T cells were the source of the cDNA or gDNA that made up the material.

Original data processing: Estimation of nucleated cell counts was performed using reference gene primer amplification. Sequencing was performed with immunoSEQ multiplex PCR; in TCRdb, only in-frame clones are kept and a portion is missing. V and J calls and clone size are given by that table; D and trimming were obtained from the DNA. The table lists some 380,000 clones, approximately 88% of them singletons, with approximately 2.1% in the top ten. Germline CDR1 reads MNHEY; CDR2 reads SVGAGI. The CDR3 spans 15 residues. After removal of 8 bases from V and 7 bases from J, the junction contained 14 bases not matched to a gene. Individuals drawn from approximately 22 US areas were about 18 to 95 years old. Clinical histories supplied by participants themselves formed the basis of cohort assignment.

The source material was PBMCs or T cells enriched from blood (not recorded which). The rearrangement joins TRBV6-5 to TRBJ2-7; 10 bases align to TRBD1. This TCR came from a woman aged 35 to 49 with acute COVID-19. This CDR3 reads CASLWTGGTTSEQYF. The DNA of the CDR3 is TGTGCCAGCTTATGGACAGGGGGGACAACGTCAGAGCAGTACTTC.